Listed here are 7 T cell receptor beta chains from one sample, sequenced in a study of cytomegalovirus exposure and HLA in healthy donors. PCR primers comprised 60 Vbeta and 13 Jbeta primers. Sequencing used immunoSEQ multiplex PCR; TCRdb keeps in-frame clones, though not all of them. Of around 120,000 clones listed, roughly 80% are singletons. Specimen: PBMCs. The receptors come from a male donor in good health and CMV-seropositive.

This chain links TRBV5-4 with TRBJ1-1; D is possibly TRBD1 (5 bases). The CDR3 runs 12 residues. Per germline, CDR1 SGHNT and CDR2 YYREEE (reference sequence). Trimming took off 0 bases at V and 7 bases at J, with 7 bases between the two ends. CDR3 amino acids: CASSLGTFEAFF. As DNA, the CDR3 is TGTGCCAGCAGCTTGGGGACATTTGAAGCTTTCTTT.

DNA for the CDR3: TGCGCCAGCAGCTTGGAATTCTCGGCGGGATTCTCGACTACTGAAGCTTTCTTT. It encodes CASSLEFSAGFSTTEAFF. V usage is TRBV5-1 and J usage is TRBJ1-1; D not resolved. Trimming stripped 0 bases from V and 5 bases from J, with 23 bases between. The length of the CDR3 is 18 residues. The germline V gene encodes CDR1 SGHRS and CDR2 YFSETQ.

The J gene is TRBJ1-2, the V gene TRBV7-3; 8 positions agree with TRBD1. J lost 8 bases, V lost 5 bases, and 7 bases had no gene match. This CDR3 is built from 13 residues. The germline V gene has CDR1 SGHTA and CDR2 FQGTGA. CDR3: CASSPQGVGGYTF. The CDR3 DNA follows: TGTGCCAGCAGCCCACAGGGGGTAGGAGGCTACACCTTC.

The CDR3: CASSPHRMTTGGLAEQFF. Written as DNA, the CDR3 is TGTGCCAGCAGCCCACACCGGATGACGACAGGGGGCTTGGCTGAGCAGTTCTTC. The chain has TRBV13 and TRBJ2-1; 10 bases line up with TRBD1. The germline V gene encodes CDR1 PRHDT and CDR2 FYEKMQ (reference sequence). The trim removed 5 bases at V and 9 bases at J, leaving 19 bases unmatched. This CDR3 region has 18 residues.

V gene TRBV9 combines with J gene TRBJ1-1, with D maybe TRBD1 (5 bases). In germline, CDR1 is SGDLS, CDR2 YYNGEE. The CDR3 length is 13 residues. Trimming stripped 3 bases from V and 1 base from J, with 7 bases between. The CDR3 protein is CASSGTPNTEAFF. In DNA, the CDR3 is TGTGCCAGCAGCGGGACACCGAACACTGAAGCTTTCTTT.

This clone was recorded a few times. CDR3 DNA sequence: TGTGCCAGCGGGTCAGGGAGGTACTATGGCTACACCTTC. Amino acids: CASGSGRYYGYTF. The V gene is TRBV27, the J gene TRBJ1-2; D is perhaps TRBD1 (5 bases). The CDR3 spans 13 residues. Trimming took 8 bases from V and 3 from J, leaving 13 bases between them. Germline values: CDR1 MNHEY, CDR2 SMNVEV (reference sequence).

The J gene is TRBJ1-5, the V gene TRBV4-2; no definite D call. This CDR3 contains 15 residues. CDR1 and CDR2 (germline): LGHNA, YNFKEQ. V was clipped by 0 bases and J by 8 bases, with 14 bases between them. The CDR3 coding sequence is TGTGCCAGCAGCCAAGAGGGTCGGGGTTCGGAGCCCCAGCATTTT. It is translated as CASSQEGRGSEPQHF.